Listed below are T cell receptor beta chains from one sample, sequenced in a study of blood T cell repertoires in COVID-19. Method: immunoSEQ multiplex PCR; TCRdb's copy keeps in-frame clones and lacks some. Seen here are about 210,000 clones, 86% observed once, and the top ten hold around 4.5%. The sequencing input was PBMCs or T cells enriched from blood (not recorded which). Source of these receptors: a woman aged 25 to 39 who had been exposed to COVID-19. The conserved cysteine and the conserved F or W are not part of the CDR3 here. Each record gives: D gene, CDR3 length, J gene, V gene, CDR3 protein. The D gene is left open where the match is weak.

>TRBD1|13|TRBJ1-2|TRBV7-3
ASSPQGGQIDGYT
>TRBD1|15|TRBJ2-7|TRBV27
ASSRDRGEALSYEQY
>NA|15|TRBJ1-4|TRBV5-6
ASSLTGSSREGEKLF
>TRBD1|12|TRBJ1-6|TRBV5-1
ASSLSGGDSPLH
>NA|13|TRBJ2-3|TRBV9
ASSLAERRTDTQY
>NA|9|TRBJ2-5|TRBV15
ATSPQETQY
>TRBD1|19|TRBJ2-6|TRBV9
ASSVEIGTGILGSGANVLT
>NA|13|TRBJ2-6|TRBV19
ASKQGNSGANVLT
>TRBD1|11|TRBJ1-3|TRBV12-3/TRBV12-4
ASSGTAGNTIY
>NA|9|TRBJ2-7|TRBV20-1
SARYKYEQY
>TRBD2|13|TRBJ2-6|TRBV27
ASSFGGAGANVLT
>TRBD2|13|TRBJ2-3|TRBV27
ASRLTSGGAGTQY
>NA|11|TRBJ1-2|TRBV19
ASSPRGSYGYT
>NA|12|TRBJ2-7|TRBV2
ASTLDRGRYEQY
>NA|13|TRBJ1-4|TRBV6-5
ASSRLGRGFEKLF
>TRBD2|15|TRBJ2-3|TRBV9
ASSVLAGGLSTDTQY
>NA|13|TRBJ1-5|TRBV2
ASSAPGYSNQPQH
>TRBD1|12|TRBJ1-4|TRBV12-5
ASGSGTAGEKLF
>NA|12|TRBJ2-5|TRBV19
ASTGSGIRETQY
>TRBD1|10|TRBJ1-2|TRBV29-1
SVSGQDYGYT
>NA|12|TRBJ1-6|TRBV30
AWSVSGVLSPLH
>TRBD1|17|TRBJ1-3|TRBV7-8
ASSLILGQPLASGNTIY
>TRBD1|13|TRBJ1-1|TRBV9
ASSATTGPTTEAF
>TRBD1|10|TRBJ1-3|TRBV30
ASRGPGNTIY
>NA|13|TRBJ1-4|TRBV19
ASSTTGYYPGKLF
>NA|14|TRBJ2-2|TRBV4-2
ASSQESRTLGGELF
>TRBD2|13|TRBJ2-7|TRBV3-1/TRBV3-2
ASSHKRGPSYEQY
>NA|13|TRBJ1-2|TRBV27
ASSRRAGPNYGYT
>NA|13|TRBJ2-7|TRBV3-1/TRBV3-2
ASSPSPLAGYEQY
>NA|11|TRBJ1-6|TRBV7-3
ASSLSNNSPLH
>NA|12|TRBJ2-5|TRBV2
ASSEQGRGETQY
>TRBD2|14|TRBJ2-3|TRBV24-1
ATGGLAGGRTDTQY
>NA|12|TRBJ2-3|TRBV29-1
SVEAGTGTDTQY
>TRBD1|14|TRBJ1-3|TRBV2
ATEPGQGFSGNTIY
>TRBD1|16|TRBJ1-1|TRBV9
ASSVGPGQGAWDTEAF
>NA|13|TRBJ1-4|TRBV19
ASSIVPGFNEKLF
>NA|12|TRBJ1-1|TRBV5-1
ASQQTGHETEAF
>TRBD1|12|TRBJ1-4|TRBV6-5
ASRPGQSNEKLF